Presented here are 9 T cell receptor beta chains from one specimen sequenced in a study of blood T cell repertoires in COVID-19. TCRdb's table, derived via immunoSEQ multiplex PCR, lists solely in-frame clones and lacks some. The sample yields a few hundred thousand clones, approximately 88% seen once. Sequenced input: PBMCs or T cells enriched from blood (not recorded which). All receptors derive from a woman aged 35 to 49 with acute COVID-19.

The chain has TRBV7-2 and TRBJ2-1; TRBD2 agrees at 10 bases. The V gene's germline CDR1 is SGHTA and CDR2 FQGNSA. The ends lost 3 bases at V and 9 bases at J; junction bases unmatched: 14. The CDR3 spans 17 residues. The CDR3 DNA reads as TGTGCCAGCAGCTTCCTGGACAGGGCTAGCGGGAGAGGTGAGCAGTTCTTC. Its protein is CASSFLDRASGRGEQFF. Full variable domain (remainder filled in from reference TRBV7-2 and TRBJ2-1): GAGVSQSPSNKVTEKGKDVELRCDPISGHTALYWYRQSLGQGLEFLIYFQGNSAPDKSGLPSDRFSAERTGGSVSTLTIQRTQQEDSAVYLCASSFLDRASGRGEQFFGPGTRLTVL.

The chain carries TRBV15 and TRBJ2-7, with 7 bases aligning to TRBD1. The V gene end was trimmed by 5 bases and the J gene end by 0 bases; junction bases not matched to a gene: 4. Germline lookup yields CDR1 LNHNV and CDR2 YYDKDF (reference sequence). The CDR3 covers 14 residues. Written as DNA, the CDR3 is TGTGCCACCAGCCTGGACAGGAGCTCCTACGAGCAGTACTTC. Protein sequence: CATSLDRSSYEQYF.

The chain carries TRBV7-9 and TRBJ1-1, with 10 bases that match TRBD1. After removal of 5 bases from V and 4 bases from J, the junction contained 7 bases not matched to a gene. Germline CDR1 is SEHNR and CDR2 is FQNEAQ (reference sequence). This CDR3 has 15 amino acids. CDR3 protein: CASSPGTGAGTEAFF. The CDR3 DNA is TGTGCCAGCAGCCCCGGGACAGGGGCCGGCACTGAAGCTTTCTTT.

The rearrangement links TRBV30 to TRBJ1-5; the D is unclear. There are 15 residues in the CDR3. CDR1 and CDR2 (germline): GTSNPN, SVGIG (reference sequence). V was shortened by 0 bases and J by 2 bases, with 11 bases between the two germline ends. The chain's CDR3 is CAWSVAGWRNQPQHF. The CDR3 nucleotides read TGTGCCTGGAGTGTAGCAGGTTGGCGCAATCAGCCCCAGCATTTT.

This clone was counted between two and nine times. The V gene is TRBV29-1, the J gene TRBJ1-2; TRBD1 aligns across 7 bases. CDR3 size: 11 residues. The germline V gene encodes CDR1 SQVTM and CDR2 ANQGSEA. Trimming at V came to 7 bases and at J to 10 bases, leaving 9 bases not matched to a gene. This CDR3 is CSGLEGATYTF. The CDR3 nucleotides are TGCAGCGGTCTGGAGGGGGCGACCTACACCTTC.

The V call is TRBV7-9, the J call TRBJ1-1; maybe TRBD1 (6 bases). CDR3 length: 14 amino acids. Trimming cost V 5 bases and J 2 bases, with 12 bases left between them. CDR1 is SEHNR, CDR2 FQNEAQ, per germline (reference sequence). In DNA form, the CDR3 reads TGTGCCAGCAGCCGACAGGCAGCCAACACTGAAGCTTTCTTT. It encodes CASSRQAANTEAFF.

The CDR3 coding sequence is TGTGCCCGACAGGGGGCCCTCGGGGCCAACGTCCTGACTTTC. Residues: CARQGALGANVLTF. This chain links TRBV21-1 with TRBJ2-6; the tabulated D call, TRBD1, remains unverified against the DNA. TRBV21-1 is tagged as a pseudogene. The CDR3 has 14 amino acids.

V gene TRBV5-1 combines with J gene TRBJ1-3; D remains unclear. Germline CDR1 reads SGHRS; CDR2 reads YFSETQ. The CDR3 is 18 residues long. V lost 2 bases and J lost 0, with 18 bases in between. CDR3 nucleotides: TGCGCCAGCAGCTTCGGTCTTGTGTCACCTGGCTCTGGAAACACCATATATTTT. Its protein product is CASSFGLVSPGSGNTIYF.

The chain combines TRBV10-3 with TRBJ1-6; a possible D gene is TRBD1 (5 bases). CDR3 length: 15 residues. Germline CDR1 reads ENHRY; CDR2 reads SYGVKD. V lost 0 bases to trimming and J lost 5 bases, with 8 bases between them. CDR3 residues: CAISESQQDNSPLHF. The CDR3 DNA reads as TGTGCCATCAGTGAGTCTCAACAGGATAATTCACCCCTCCACTTT.